This T cell receptor (beta chain) came from a study of blood T cell repertoires in COVID-19. Libraries were prepared by immunoSEQ multiplex PCR; TCRdb keeps only in-frame clonotypes and omits some of them. Here the sample spans roughly 380,000 clones, approximately 90% being singletons. With 1 base removed from V and 5 bases from J, the gap between germline ends came to 11 bases. Per germline, CDR1 LGHDT and CDR2 YNNKEL (reference sequence). CDR3 length: 15 amino acids. Seattle researchers signed up patients amid active infection and tracked them longitudinally. The J gene is TRBJ2-2, the V gene TRBV3-1 (or the pseudogene TRBV3-2); TRBD1 is a possible D gene (5 bases). The receptor was derived from a woman in her fifties or sixties with COVID-19, enrolled during active disease. The sample taken for sequencing was peripheral blood. The CDR3 DNA sequence: TGTGCCAGCAGCCAAGGTCAGGGCCGGACCGGGGAGCTGTTTTTT. As protein: CASSQGQGRTGELFF.